This entry concerns a single TCR beta chain. Its antigen is unknown. This sample is part of a study of T cell responses to AZD1222 COVID-19 vaccine. Regarding the study as a whole: The study found vaccine-associated CD4 TCRs spanning spike, dominant at 160-218 and 743-854. Repertoires in all cases were sampled only once the peak T cell response had passed. Unmutated regions of variants are reportedly targeted by nearly half of spike-specific TCRs.

Profiled with immunoSEQ multiplex PCR; TCRdb holds only in-frame clones, not every one. The sample consists of about 130,000 clones, 92% of them appearing once. The V gene end was trimmed by 4 bases and the J gene end by 3 bases; junction bases not matched to a gene: 5. Germline values: CDR1 ENHRY, CDR2 SYGVKD. This CDR3 comprises 14 residues. The receptor was derived from an adult in good health. The source material was peripheral blood, sampled on day 0 of AZD1222 vaccination. The chain couples TRBV10-3 to TRBJ1-1; 7 positions agree with TRBD1. In nucleotides, the CDR3 is TGTGCCATCAGTGCTAGACAGGGCGACACTGAAGCTTTCTTT. It translates to CAISARQGDTEAFF.